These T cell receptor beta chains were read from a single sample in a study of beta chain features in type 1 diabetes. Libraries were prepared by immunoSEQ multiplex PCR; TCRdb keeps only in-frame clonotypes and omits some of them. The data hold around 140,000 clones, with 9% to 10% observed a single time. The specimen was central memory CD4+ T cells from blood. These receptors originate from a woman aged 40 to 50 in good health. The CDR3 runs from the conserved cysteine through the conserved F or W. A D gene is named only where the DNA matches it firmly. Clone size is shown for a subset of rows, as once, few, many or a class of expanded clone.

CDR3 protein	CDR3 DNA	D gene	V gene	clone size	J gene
CASGSGGRQPQHF	TGTGCCAGCGGGAGCGGGGGGCGTCAGCCCCAGCATTTT	NA	TRBV6-4	NA	TRBJ1-5
CAGRPAGSETQYF	TGTGCCGGTCGGCCAGCGGGGTCCGAGACCCAGTACTTC	TRBD2	TRBV6-1	NA	TRBJ2-5
CASTFWGGGRETQYF	TGTGCCAGCACCTTTTGGGGTGGGGGCCGGGAGACCCAGTACTTC	NA	TRBV7-9	NA	TRBJ2-5
CASSLGIDGSGNTIYF	TGCGCCAGCAGCTTGGGAATAGATGGCTCTGGAAACACCATATATTTT	NA	TRBV5-1	NA	TRBJ1-3
CASRGTASSYEQYF	TGTGCCAGCAGGGGGACAGCCTCCTCCTACGAGCAGTACTTC	TRBD1	TRBV6-5	few	TRBJ2-7
CASSLGVRAEAFF	TGTGCCAGCAGCTTAGGGGTTCGGGCTGAAGCTTTCTTT	NA	TRBV7-2	few	TRBJ1-1
CATTSGVQSTEAFF	TGTGCCACCACGTCAGGGGTGCAATCCACTGAAGCTTTCTTT	NA	TRBV15	NA	TRBJ1-1
CASSQDLQGSLVYF	TGCGCCAGCAGCCAAGATTTACAGGGCAGTTTGGTGTACTTC	NA	TRBV4-1	few	TRBJ2-5
CASSLTQGSATNEKLFF	TGTGCCAGCAGCCTTACTCAGGGGTCTGCAACTAATGAAAAACTGTTTTTT	NA	TRBV16	few	TRBJ1-4
CASSSGGTGLQEQYF	TGTGCCAGCAGCTCGGGGGGGACCGGGCTACAAGAGCAGTACTTC	TRBD2	TRBV5-5	few	TRBJ2-7
CASSYSDGIPGGYEQYF	TGCGCCAGCAGCTACTCTGATGGAATTCCGGGGGGATACGAGCAGTACTTC	TRBD2	TRBV5-1	few	TRBJ2-7
CASSEQGAYEQYF	TGTGCCAGCAGCGAACAGGGGGCCTACGAGCAGTACTTC	TRBD1	TRBV5-6	many	TRBJ2-7
CASSLGTGYYEQYF	TGTGCCAGCAGCTTAGGGACAGGTTACTACGAGCAGTACTTC	TRBD1	TRBV5-6	NA	TRBJ2-7
CASSSTAGIEQFF	TGTGCCAGCAGCTCCACGGCCGGGATCGAGCAGTTCTTC	NA	TRBV11-2	NA	TRBJ2-1
CASTGTASSYEQYF	TGTGCCAGCACAGGGACAGCTAGCTCCTACGAGCAGTACTTC	TRBD1	TRBV6-5	NA	TRBJ2-7
CASSPRGYRDKYF	TGTGCCAGCAGCCCCCGGGGCTACCGGGACAAGTACTTC	NA	TRBV6-6	NA	TRBJ2-7
CASSLGASPYEQYF	TGTGCCAGCAGTTTAGGGGCCAGCCCCTACGAGCAGTACTTC	NA	TRBV6-1	few	TRBJ2-7
CASSLDSSTEAFF	TGTGCTAGCAGCTTAGACTCATCCACTGAAGCTTTCTTT	NA	TRBV7-9	few	TRBJ1-1